This T cell receptor beta chain was profiled in a study of blood T cells in healthy people across ages. The CDR3 sequence is 13 residues long. In germline, CDR1 is DFQATT, CDR2 SNEGSKA (reference sequence). Primers used in a second PCR of roughly 6 to 12 cycles were a sample-barcoded 5' primer and a J-beta primer mix. TCRdb independently ran MiXCR on the 5' RACE reads; one entry per CDR3 protein. This table has roughly 640,000 distinct CDR3 sequences, approximately 30% appearing once. This receptor was obtained from a woman of 80 years or more in good health. The V call is TRBV20-1, the J call TRBJ2-4, with TRBD2 matching over 9 bases. The J call may be faulty, since TRBJ2-7 better matches the DNA end. Material for sequencing was blood. The CDR3 spells CSAPGSGSDEQYF. The CDR3 DNA is TGCAGTGCCCCGGGTAGCGGGAGCGACGAGCAGTACTTC.